These T cell receptor beta chains were read from a single sample in a study of OX40 agonist ivuxolimab in advanced cancers. Assay used: immunoSEQ multiplex PCR; TCRdb lists only in-frame clones, some missing. This sample has 75,000 to 100,000 clones, with 90% to 95% found just once. Sequences were derived from CD4+ or CD8+ T cells sorted from blood, sampled in a trial of the OX40 agonist ivuxolimab. All receptors derive from an adult with an advanced solid tumor such as melanoma, head and neck, liver or kidney cancer. CDR3s include the opening cysteine and the closing phenylalanine or tryptophan. Each record gives: V gene, J gene, clone size, D gene, CDR3 protein, CDR3 DNA. The D gene is left open where the match is weak. Clone size appears in some rows only: once, few, many, or a class for an expanded clone.

v_call: TRBV6-1; j_call: TRBJ2-3; clone_size: once; d_call: TRBD2; cdr3_aa: CASTKTSGRPDTQYF; cdr3_nt: TGTGCCAGCACCAAGACTAGCGGGAGGCCAGATACGCAGTATTTT
v_call: TRBV2; j_call: TRBJ1-2; clone_size: -; d_call: -; cdr3_aa: CASRETETYGYTF; cdr3_nt: TGTGCCAGCAGAGAGACAGAGACTTATGGCTACACCTTC
v_call: TRBV15; j_call: TRBJ2-2; clone_size: -; d_call: TRBD2; cdr3_aa: CATSTGQVQLAGVTGELFF; cdr3_nt: TGTGCCACCAGTACTGGACAGGTTCAACTAGCGGGAGTCACCGGGGAGCTGTTTTTT
v_call: TRBV28; j_call: TRBJ1-5; clone_size: -; d_call: TRBD1; cdr3_aa: CASSPRDSFNQPQHF; cdr3_nt: TGTGCCAGCAGCCCCCGGGACAGTTTCAATCAGCCCCAGCATTTT
v_call: TRBV28; j_call: TRBJ1-1; clone_size: -; d_call: -; cdr3_aa: CASSFLDTEAFF; cdr3_nt: TGTGCCAGCAGTTTTTTGGACACTGAAGCTTTCTTT
v_call: TRBV9; j_call: TRBJ2-5; clone_size: -; d_call: TRBD1; cdr3_aa: CASSVGGGDKTQYF; cdr3_nt: TGTGCCAGCAGCGTAGGAGGGGGCGATAAGACCCAGTACTTC
v_call: TRBV6-6; j_call: TRBJ2-7; clone_size: once; d_call: -; cdr3_aa: CASSLTRDWYEQYF; cdr3_nt: TGTGCCAGCAGCCTAACCAGGGATTGGTACGAGCAGTACTTC
v_call: TRBV21-1; j_call: TRBJ2-7; clone_size: -; d_call: -; cdr3_aa: CASSKGDEYRGGSTEQYF; cdr3_nt: TGTGCCAGCAGCAAAGGGGATGAGTACAGGGGAGGTAGTACCGAGCAGTACTTC
v_call: TRBV5-1; j_call: TRBJ2-7; clone_size: few; d_call: TRBD2; cdr3_aa: CASSLVPGGVNEQYF; cdr3_nt: TGCGCCAGCAGCTTGGTCCCGGGAGGGGTTAACGAGCAGTACTTC
v_call: TRBV5-1; j_call: TRBJ1-2; clone_size: -; d_call: -; cdr3_aa: CASSFDGGYGYTF; cdr3_nt: TGCGCCAGCAGCTTCGACGGAGGCTATGGCTACACCTTC
v_call: TRBV7-9; j_call: TRBJ1-2; clone_size: -; d_call: -; cdr3_aa: CASTVPFPGGYGYTF; cdr3_nt: TGTGCCAGCACCGTCCCTTTTCCCGGGGGCTATGGCTACACCTTC
v_call: TRBV9; j_call: TRBJ2-2; clone_size: -; d_call: TRBD2; cdr3_aa: CASSTSLAGVTGELFF; cdr3_nt: TGTGCCAGCAGCACCTCACTAGCGGGAGTTACCGGGGAGCTGTTTTTT
v_call: TRBV7-2; j_call: TRBJ1-1; clone_size: -; d_call: TRBD1; cdr3_aa: CASSIQGALDTEAFF; cdr3_nt: TGTGCCAGCAGCATACAGGGGGCCTTGGACACTGAAGCTTTCTTT
v_call: TRBV28; j_call: TRBJ2-5; clone_size: -; d_call: TRBD2; cdr3_aa: CASSSTSGGQETQYF; cdr3_nt: TGTGCCAGCAGTTCAACTAGCGGCGGGCAAGAGACCCAGTACTTC
v_call: TRBV28; j_call: TRBJ2-1; clone_size: -; d_call: TRBD1; cdr3_aa: CASSLAGTGGHEQFF; cdr3_nt: TGTGCCAGCAGTTTAGCCGGGACAGGGGGCCATGAGCAGTTCTTC
v_call: TRBV28; j_call: TRBJ1-2; clone_size: -; d_call: TRBD1; cdr3_aa: CASRTGTGTYGYTF; cdr3_nt: TGTGCCAGCAGAACCGGGACAGGGACTTATGGCTACACCTTC
v_call: TRBV20-1; j_call: TRBJ2-7; clone_size: -; d_call: -; cdr3_aa: CSAREIGEQYF; cdr3_nt: TGCAGTGCTAGAGAAATTGGCGAGCAGTACTTC